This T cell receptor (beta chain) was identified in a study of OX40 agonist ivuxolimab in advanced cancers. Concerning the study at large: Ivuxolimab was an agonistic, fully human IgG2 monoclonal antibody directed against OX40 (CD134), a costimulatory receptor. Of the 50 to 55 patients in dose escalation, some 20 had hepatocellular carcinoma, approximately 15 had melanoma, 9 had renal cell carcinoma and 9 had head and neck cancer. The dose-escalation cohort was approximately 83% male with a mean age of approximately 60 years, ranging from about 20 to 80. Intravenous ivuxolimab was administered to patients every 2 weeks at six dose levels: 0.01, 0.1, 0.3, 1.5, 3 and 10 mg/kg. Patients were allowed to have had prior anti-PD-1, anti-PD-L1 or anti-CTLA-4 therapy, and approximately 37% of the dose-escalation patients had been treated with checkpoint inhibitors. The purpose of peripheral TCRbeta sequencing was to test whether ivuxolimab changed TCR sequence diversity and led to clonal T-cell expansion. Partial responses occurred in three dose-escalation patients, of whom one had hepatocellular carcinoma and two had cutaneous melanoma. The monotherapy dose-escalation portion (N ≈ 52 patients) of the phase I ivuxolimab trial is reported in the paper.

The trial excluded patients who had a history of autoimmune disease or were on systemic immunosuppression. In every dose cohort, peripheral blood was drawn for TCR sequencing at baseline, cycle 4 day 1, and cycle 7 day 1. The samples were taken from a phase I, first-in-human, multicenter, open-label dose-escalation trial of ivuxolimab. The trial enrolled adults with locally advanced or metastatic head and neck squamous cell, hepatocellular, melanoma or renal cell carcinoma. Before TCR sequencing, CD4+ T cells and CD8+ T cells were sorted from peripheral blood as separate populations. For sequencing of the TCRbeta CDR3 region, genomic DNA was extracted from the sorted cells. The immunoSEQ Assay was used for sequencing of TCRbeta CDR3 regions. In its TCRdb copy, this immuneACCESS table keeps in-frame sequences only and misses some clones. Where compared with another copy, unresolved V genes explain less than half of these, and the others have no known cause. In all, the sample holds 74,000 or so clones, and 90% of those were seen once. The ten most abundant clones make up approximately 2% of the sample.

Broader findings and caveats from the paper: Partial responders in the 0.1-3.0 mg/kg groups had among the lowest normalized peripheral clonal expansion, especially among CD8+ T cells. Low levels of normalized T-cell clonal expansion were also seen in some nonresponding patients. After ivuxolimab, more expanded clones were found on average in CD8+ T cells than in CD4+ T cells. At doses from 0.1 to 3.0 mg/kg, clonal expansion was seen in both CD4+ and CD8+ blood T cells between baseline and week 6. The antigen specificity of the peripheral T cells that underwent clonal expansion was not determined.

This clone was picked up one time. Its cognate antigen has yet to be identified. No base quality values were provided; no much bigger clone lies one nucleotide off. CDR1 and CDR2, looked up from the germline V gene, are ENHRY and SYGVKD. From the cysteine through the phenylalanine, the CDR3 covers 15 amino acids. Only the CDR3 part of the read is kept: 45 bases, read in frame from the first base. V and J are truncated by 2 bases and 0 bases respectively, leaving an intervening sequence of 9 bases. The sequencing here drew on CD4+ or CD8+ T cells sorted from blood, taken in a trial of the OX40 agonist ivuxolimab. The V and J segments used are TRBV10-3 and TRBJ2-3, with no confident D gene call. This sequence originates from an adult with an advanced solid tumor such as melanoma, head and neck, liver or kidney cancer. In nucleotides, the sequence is TGTGCCATCAGTGAGCCAAGCGCCAGCACAGATACGCAGTATTTT. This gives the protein CAISEPSASTDTQYF.